This T cell receptor (beta chain) is from a study of CD8 T cells in Susac syndrome. Study-wide findings and caveats: The study acknowledged a relatively small number of individuals in its TCR sequencing and HLA analysis.

The CDR3 length is 16 residues. CDR1 is SGHRS, CDR2 YFSETQ, per germline. Trimming at V came to 0 bases and at J to 5 bases, leaving 3 bases not matched to a gene. Sequencing of TCR beta was performed on blood CD8+ and CD4+ T cells. Controls comprised healthy donors matched for age and sex. Notes on this clonotype: Antigen unknown.

Random hexamers were used to reverse transcribe the RNA input (roughly 0.5 to 1 ug). The authors amplified TCR beta CDR3 across 54 Vbeta and 13 Jbeta using immunoSEQ multiplex PCR. Via MiXCR, TCRdb re-called the immunoSEQ multiplex PCR reads, giving one row per CDR3 protein. This sample has 160,000 or so distinct CDR3 sequences, with roughly 94% found just once. The chain links TRBV5-1 to TRBJ2-2; 11 bases are shared with TRBD1. The receptor comes from a human donor in good health. The specimen was CD4+ T cells from PBMCs. As DNA, the CDR3 is TGCGCCAGCAGCTTGGAGGGGACAGGGGGGACCGGGGAGCTGTTTTTT. Translated, it gives CASSLEGTGGTGELFF.